Below, 31 T cell receptor beta chains from the same sample are listed, as sequenced in a study of tumor-infiltrating lymphocytes in oesophageal squamous cell carcinoma (dated by TCRdb to 2016 to 2017). The library was built by means of PCR. Sequencing instrument: Illumina HiSeq 2000. The public reads were run again by TCRdb, first through fastp at Q25 and then through MiXCR, and only productive beta chains were kept. Every entry covers one CDR3 protein and lists the most common genes and DNA from its rows. The sample includes fewer than 15,000 distinct CDR3 sequences, with roughly 50% observed a single time. About 25% of the sample rests with the top ten. The sequencing sample was made of esophageal tumor tissue. These TCRs come from a male donor with esophageal squamous cell carcinoma.

Only one count was recorded for this clonotype. The chain links TRBV28 to TRBJ2-3, with D tentatively TRBD2 (5 bases). This CDR3 has 14 residues. Germline assignment: CDR1 MDHEN and CDR2 SYDVKM. The V end lost 8 bases, the J end lost 5 bases, and 17 bases lay between the germline ends. The CDR3 protein is CASLGIVIEDTQYF. DNA of the CDR3: TGTGCCAGCCTCGGGATAGTTATAGAAGATACGCAGTATTTT.

In its sample, this clonotype was seen a few times. The rearrangement joins TRBV27 to TRBJ2-5, with TRBD2 as a possible D gene (6 bases). Trimming pared 2 bases from V and 11 bases from J, leaving 18 bases between. Germline loops: CDR1 MNHEY, CDR2 SMNVEV (reference sequence). The CDR3 sequence is 14 residues long. The CDR3 reads CASSLGSSPGEQYF. The CDR3 nucleotides read TGTGCCAGCAGTTTAGGTTCCTCACCGGGAGAGCAGTACTTC.

This clonotype is medium-sized by share. V usage is TRBV10-3 and J usage is TRBJ2-3, with D unresolved. The germline V gene encodes CDR1 ENHRY and CDR2 SYGVKD. The germline V and J ends were trimmed by 7 bases and 5 bases, with 22 bases remaining between them. The CDR3 is 16 amino acids. CDR3 in DNA: TGTGCCATCAAGGTCCCTCTTGGCAGGTACGGAGATACGCAGTATTTT. It is translated as CAIKVPLGRYGDTQYF.

The table lists this clonotype with a count of one. The junction shows a germline mismatch at one end, possibly a read error. The chain employs TRBV7-6 and TRBJ2-3; 10 positions agree with TRBD1. Germline V lookup: CDR1 SGHVS, CDR2 FNYEAQ. This CDR3 region has 14 residues. DNA for the CDR3: TGTGCTAGCAGCCCGACAGGGGGCACGGATACGCAGTATTTT. Translated, it gives CASSPTGGTDTQYF.

The V gene is TRBV4-1, the J gene TRBJ2-1; no clear D gene. This CDR3 has 12 residues. CDR1 and CDR2 (germline): MGHRA, YSYEKL. V lost 0 bases and J 5 bases, leaving 2 bases between the germline ends. CDR3 in amino acids: CASSQENNEQFF. In nucleotides, the CDR3 is TGCGCCAGCAGCCAAGAAAACAATGAGCAGTTCTTC.

The J gene is TRBJ1-2, the V gene TRBV11-2; TRBD2 might be the D (6 bases). Gene TRBJ2-5 matches the end of the DNA better, so the J call may be wrong. The germline V gene has CDR1 SGHAT and CDR2 FQNNGV. The CDR3 totals 13 residues. The DNA for the CDR3 is TGTGCCAGCAGTCTCGGGACTCGCGAGACCCAGTACTTC. Its protein product is CASSLGTRETQYF.

The chain joins TRBV6-2 or TRBV6-3 to TRBJ2-4, with D unresolved. The CDR3 totals 16 residues. V was shortened by 5 bases and J by 13 bases, with 27 bases between the two germline ends. Germline V lookup: CDR1 MNHEY, CDR2 SVGEGT. The CDR3, as DNA: TGTGCCAGCAGTGTAGAGCGATCAAGCTCCTACAATGAGCAGTACTTC. Translation: CASSVERSSSYNEQYF.

This clonotype was found a few times. This sequence joins TRBV7-2 and TRBJ2-1; no definite D call. TRBJ1-2 explains the end of the DNA better; the J call may be wrong. The CDR3 has 12 amino acids. Germline CDR1 reads SGHTA; CDR2 reads FQGNSA. The CDR3 DNA reads TGTGCCAGCAGCTTAGTATACTATGGCTACACCTTC. Protein product: CASSLVYYGYTF.

The V call is TRBV10-3, the J call TRBJ2-3, with 11 bases identical to TRBD2. The CDR3 length is 17 residues. V dropped 8 bases and J dropped 0; count of bases not matched to a gene: 10. The germline V gene has CDR1 ENHRY and CDR2 SYGVKD. Here the CDR3 DNA reads TGTGCCATCTCCGGGACTAGCGGAATCAAGAGCACAGATACGCAGTATTTT. Translating gives CAISGTSGIKSTDTQYF.

The V and J genes are TRBV7-2 and TRBJ2-5, with D hard to call. The DNA end is more similar to TRBJ2-1, so the J call may be wrong. Germline V gene data show CDR1 as SGHTA and CDR2 as FQGNSA. CDR3 length equals 13 residues. The CDR3 DNA reads as TGTGCCAGCAGCTTAGCGGCAACTGACGAGCAGTTCTTC. The encoded protein is CASSLAATDEQFF.

The chain combines TRBV7-9 with TRBJ2-5; the D gene is possibly TRBD2 (6 bases). CDR1 and CDR2 (germline): SEHNR, FQNEAQ (reference sequence). Trimming stripped 6 bases from V and 0 bases from J, with 11 bases between. This CDR3 comprises 14 residues. The CDR3 DNA reads TGTGCCAGCAGTTACCGGGACTACCAAGAGACCCAGTACTTC. Residues: CASSYRDYQETQYF. The full variable domain, its missing parts supplied by reference TRBV7-9 and TRBJ2-5, is DTGVSQNPRHKITKRGQNVTFRCDPISEHNRLYWYRQTLGQGPEFLTYFQNEAQLEKSRLLSDRFSAERPKGSFSTLEIQRTEQGDSAMYLCASSYRDYQETQYFGPGTRLLVL.

CDR3 nucleotides: TGTGCCAGCAGCCCAGGGACTCTCGAGCAGTACTTC. Its protein product is CASSPGTLEQYF. The rearrangement joins TRBV5-6 to TRBJ2-4, with D perhaps TRBD2 (6 bases). The J call may not be correct, given that the DNA end is closer to TRBJ2-7. This CDR3 spans 12 amino acids. CDR1 is SGHDT, CDR2 YYEEEE, per germline.

The chain is built from TRBV12-3 or TRBV12-4 and TRBJ2-5, with 10 bases aligning to TRBD2. Near its end, the DNA agrees better with TRBJ2-1, so the J call may be wrong. The CDR3 extends over 15 amino acids. This chain's CDR3 is CASSAASGGGFEQFF. Written as DNA, the CDR3 is TGTGCCAGCAGCGCGGCGAGCGGGGGGGGGTTTGAGCAGTTCTTC.

This chain uses TRBV7-2 with TRBJ2-5; tentative D call: TRBD1 (7 bases). With the DNA end fitting TRBJ2-1 better, the J assignment may be wrong. Germline CDR1 reads SGHTA; CDR2 reads FQGNSA. The CDR3 is 14 residues long. The CDR3 loop is CASSLQGGYNEQFF. DNA of the CDR3: TGTGCCAGCAGCCTCCAGGGGGGCTACAATGAGCAGTTCTTC.

This chain uses TRBV7-2 with TRBJ2-5; D remains ambiguous. The CDR3 runs to 13 residues. V was clipped by 3 bases and J by 5 bases, with 10 bases between them. Germline V CDR1 and CDR2: SGHTA, FQGNSA. The CDR3 here is CASSLVGGETQYF. In nucleotides, the CDR3 is TGTGCCAGCAGCTTGGTGGGTGGCGAGACCCAGTACTTC.

The chain uses TRBV6-6 and TRBJ1-6; no definite D call. The CDR3 is 15 amino acids. V lost 4 bases and J 5 bases, leaving 12 bases between the germline ends. Germline V gene sequence: CDR1 MNHNY, CDR2 SVGAGI (reference sequence). The CDR3 loop is CASSSEITNNSPLHF. The CDR3 DNA is TGTGCCAGCAGTTCTGAGATTACCAATAATTCACCCCTCCACTTT.

In this sample, this clonotype turned up a few times. The chain has TRBV5-1 and TRBJ1-3; weak D call: TRBD1 (6 bases). The ends were cut back, 0 bases at V and 0 bases at J, with 10 bases in the middle. CDR3 length: 16 residues. The germline V gene has CDR1 SGHRS and CDR2 YFSETQ. In nucleotides, the CDR3 is TGCGCCAGCAGCTTGGGTTCGGGACACTCTGGAAACACCATATATTTT. Translated: CASSLGSGHSGNTIYF.

This clonotype has only a few counts. The genes are TRBV7-6 and TRBJ2-7; D gene uncertain. Looked up from germline, CDR1 is SGHVS and CDR2 is FNYEAQ. The CDR3 runs to 11 residues. V was pared by 5 bases and J by 6 bases, with 8 bases between. For the CDR3, the DNA is TGTGCCAGCAGCCCAGGAACCGAGCAGTACTTC. It is translated as CASSPGTEQYF.

This chain joins TRBV12-3 or TRBV12-4 and TRBJ2-5; 10 bases are shared with TRBD2. The CDR3 totals 15 residues. The junction had 14 bases not matched to a gene; V was cut back by 5 bases and J by 11 bases. The CDR3 region has the DNA TGTGCCAGCAGTCTAAGGACTAGCGGAGACAATGAGCAGTACTTC. Encoded protein: CASSLRTSGDNEQYF.

The V and J genes are TRBV12-3 or TRBV12-4 and TRBJ2-4; 10 nucleotides line up with TRBD2. The CDR3 covers 17 residues. The junction had 8 bases not matched to a gene; V was cut back by 3 bases and J by 3 bases. The chain's CDR3 is CASSFLSGGFFKNIQYF. The CDR3 DNA reads as TGTGCCAGCAGTTTCCTTAGCGGGGGGTTTTTCAAAAACATTCAGTACTTC.

The V call is TRBV7-6, the J call TRBJ2-7, with a tentative D call TRBD2 (5 bases). The DNA end is a closer match to TRBJ2-1, so the J assignment may be wrong. The CDR3 has 15 residues. The germline V gene encodes CDR1 SGHVS and CDR2 FNYEAQ. The DNA of the CDR3 is TGTGCCAGCAGCTTATCGGGATTGTCGGTGAATGAGCAGTTCTTC. Amino acid sequence: CASSLSGLSVNEQFF.

The chain combines TRBV27 with TRBJ2-3; D gene unclear. CDR3 length: 14 amino acids. V was pared by 3 bases and J by 2 bases, with 9 bases between. Germline V CDR1 and CDR2: MNHEY, SMNVEV (reference sequence). The CDR3 DNA follows: TGTGCCAGCAGTTTGGGCAGAAACACAGATACGCAGTATTTT. Its translation: CASSLGRNTDTQYF.

The rearrangement links TRBV6-1 to TRBJ2-3; 8 bases map to TRBD2. The CDR3 is 15 amino acids. Germline CDR1 and CDR2: MNHNS and SASEGT. The trim removed 3 bases at V and 0 bases at J, leaving 2 bases unmatched. The CDR3 DNA reads as TGTGCCAGCAGTGACGCTAGCGGGAGCACAGATACGCAGTATTTT. Translating gives CASSDASGSTDTQYF.

The rearrangement joins TRBV7-2 to TRBJ2-3; no clear D gene. The DNA end is a closer match to TRBJ2-5, so the J assignment may be wrong. The CDR3 is made up of 15 amino acids. Germline assignment: CDR1 SGHTA and CDR2 FQGNSA. The CDR3, as DNA: TGTGCCAGCAGCTTAGTCCCGAATCCCGCGGAGACCCAGTACTTC. It yields the protein CASSLVPNPAETQYF.

The chain combines TRBV7-2 with TRBJ2-1; TRBD1 matches 8 bases. The J call could be wrong; TRBJ2-7 is a better fit for the DNA end. Germline CDR1 reads SGHTA; CDR2 reads FQGNSA. The CDR3 sequence is 15 residues long. CDR3 loop: CASSLVGTGSYEQYF. The CDR3 bases are TGTGCCAGCAGCTTAGTAGGGACAGGTTCCTACGAGCAGTACTTC.

This clonotype has only a few counts. The chain joins TRBV6-1 to TRBJ1-5; D remains unclear. The CDR3 is 16 amino acids. Germline V gene data show CDR1 as MNHNS and CDR2 as SASEGT. V was pared by 5 bases and J by 4 bases, with 18 bases between. CDR3 residues: CASSHPRYFGNQPQHF. The CDR3 DNA sequence: TGTGCCAGCAGTCACCCCAGGTACTTTGGGAATCAGCCCCAGCATTTT.

V gene TRBV12-3 or TRBV12-4 combines with J gene TRBJ1-1; D unclear. V shed 2 bases and J shed 4 bases, with 11 bases lying between them. The CDR3 totals 14 residues. CDR3 residues: CASSLSAAGTEAFF. For the CDR3, the DNA is TGTGCCAGCAGTTTAAGCGCCGCGGGCACTGAAGCTTTCTTT.

This clonotype was picked up a small number of times. This chain joins TRBV7-6 and TRBJ2-7; 10 nucleotides agree with TRBD1. Trimming cost V 5 bases and J 4 bases; bases outside gene matches: 2. The CDR3 extends over 13 amino acids. Germline V gene sequence: CDR1 SGHVS, CDR2 FNYEAQ. The CDR3 coding sequence is TGTGCCAGCAGCAGGGACAGGGGATACGAGCAGTACTTC. This encodes CASSRDRGYEQYF.

This chain joins TRBV12-3 or TRBV12-4 and TRBJ1-1; 12 bases fit TRBD1. The junction had 5 bases not matched to a gene; V was cut back by 5 bases and J by 4 bases. The CDR3 is made up of 15 amino acids. The CDR3 spells CASSRPGQGATEAFF. CDR3 nucleotide sequence: TGTGCCAGCAGTAGACCGGGACAGGGGGCCACTGAAGCTTTCTTT.

The CDR3 here is CASRLRHIPIETQYF. CDR3 bases: TGTGCCAGCAGACTCCGACACATACCTATAGAGACCCAGTACTTC. The V gene is TRBV7-6, the J gene TRBJ2-1; no clear D gene. The J call is uncertain, as TRBJ2-5 better fits the DNA end. The CDR3 length is 15 residues. CDR1 SGHVS and CDR2 FNYEAQ come from the germline V gene.

The chain links TRBV20-1 to TRBJ2-3, with TRBD2 matching over 12 bases. Germline V CDR1 and CDR2: DFQATT, SNEGSKA (reference sequence). The CDR3 sequence is 16 residues long. Losses at the gene ends were 4 bases for V and 5 bases for J; bases not matched to a gene: 10. CDR3: CSATSGRAIIEDTQYF. CDR3 sequence (DNA): TGCAGTGCTACTAGCGGGAGGGCCATTATCGAAGATACGCAGTATTTT.